This T cell receptor (beta chain) was sequenced during a study of cytomegalovirus exposure and HLA in healthy donors. This clone was detected once. The CDR3 runs 12 residues. The trim removed 7 bases at V and 5 bases at J, leaving 3 bases unmatched. Looked up from germline, CDR1 is SGHDT and CDR2 is YYEEEE. In the PCR, 60 Vbeta and 13 Jbeta primers were used. The assay was immunoSEQ multiplex PCR, and TCRdb's table has in-frame clones only and misses some. The profile covers more than 85,000 clones, with under 80% appearing a single time and 4% taken by the ten largest. The rearrangement links TRBV5-6 to TRBJ1-5, with TRBD1 matching 7 bases. The source of this sequence is a woman between 50 and 59 years old in good health and CMV-seropositive. Material for sequencing was PBMCs. The CDR3 sequence: CASATGDQPQHF. Here the CDR3 DNA reads TGTGCCAGCGCAACAGGGGATCAGCCCCAGCATTTT.